This T cell receptor beta chain was documented in a study of shared clonotypes between healthy human individuals. General study results and limits: Limitation of the genetic and exposure-history diversity represented came from the few donors.

Those who donated, Caucasian adults without exception, all lived in Nashville, Tennessee. J was trimmed by 2 bases and V by 5 bases; bases with no gene match: 4. CDR1 is MNHEY, CDR2 SMNVEV, per germline (reference sequence). The CDR3 extends over 15 amino acids. Of note for this clone: The antigen is not known.

An even split of each subset's genomic DNA across several immunoSEQ plates was performed. The assay was immunoSEQ multiplex PCR, and TCRdb's table has in-frame clones only and misses some. The repertoire consists of a few million clones, with nearly 97% occurring once and the leading ten covering approximately 0.13%. This clonotype originated in a young man in good health. The chain couples TRBV27 to TRBJ1-3, with 9 bases fitting TRBD1. Sequencing was carried out using naive CD4+ T cells sorted from blood. Noted subset: CD45RA+ positively selected. CDR3 sequence (DNA): TGTGCCAGCAGTCGGGACAGGGTGGCTGGAAACACCATATATTTT. Translated: CASSRDRVAGNTIYF.